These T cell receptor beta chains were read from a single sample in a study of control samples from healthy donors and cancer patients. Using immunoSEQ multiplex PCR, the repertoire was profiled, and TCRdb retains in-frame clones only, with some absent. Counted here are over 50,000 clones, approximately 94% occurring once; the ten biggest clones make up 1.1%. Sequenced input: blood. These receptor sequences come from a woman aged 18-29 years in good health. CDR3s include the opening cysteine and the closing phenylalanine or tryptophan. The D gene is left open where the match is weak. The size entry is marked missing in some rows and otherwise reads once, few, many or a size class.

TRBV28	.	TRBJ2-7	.	TGTGCCAGCAGTTTTGCGGGACAGCCGTACGAGCAGTACTTC	CASSFAGQPYEQYF
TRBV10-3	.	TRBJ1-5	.	TGTGCCATCGGTGGCGTGGGAGGCAATCAGCCCCAGCATTTT	CAIGGVGGNQPQHF
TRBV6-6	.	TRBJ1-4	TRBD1	TGTGCCAGCAGTTACAGGGGGCGGGAAAAACTGTTTTTT	CASSYRGREKLFF
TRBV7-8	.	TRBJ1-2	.	TGTGCCAGCTGGGGGAGTGGGAACTATGGCTACACCTTC	CASWGSGNYGYTF
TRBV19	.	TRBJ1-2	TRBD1	TGTGCCAGTAGCAAGGTTGAGGGGGCCGCTAACTATGGCTACACCTTC	CASSKVEGAANYGYTF
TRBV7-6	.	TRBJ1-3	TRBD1	TGTGCCAGCAGCTTAGGACAGGGTGAGCCCGGCGGAAACACCATATATTTT	CASSLGQGEPGGNTIYF
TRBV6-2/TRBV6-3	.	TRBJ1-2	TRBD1	TGTGCCAGCAGTACAGGGGGCGAGGGCTACACCTTC	CASSTGGEGYTF
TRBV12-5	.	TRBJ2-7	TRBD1	TGTGCTAGTGGTTCTCTGGACAGGCTCTCCTACGAGCAGTACTTC	CASGSLDRLSYEQYF
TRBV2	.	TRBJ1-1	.	TGTGCCAGCAGTGAATGGAGGAACACTGAAGCTTTCTTT	CASSEWRNTEAFF
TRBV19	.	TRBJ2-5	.	TGTGCCAGTAGCTTGGGGGGGGGCTACCAAGAGACCCAGTACTTC	CASSLGGGYQETQYF
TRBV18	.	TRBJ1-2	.	TGTGCCAGCTCCTACAGGGACCTCTATGGCTACACCTTC	CASSYRDLYGYTF
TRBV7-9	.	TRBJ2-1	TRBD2	TGTGCCAGCAGCTCCCCCCGGGAGGGGAATCATGAGCAGTTCTTC	CASSSPREGNHEQFF
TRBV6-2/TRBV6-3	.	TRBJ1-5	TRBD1	TGTGCCAGCAGCCAACAGGGGGGCAATCAGCCCCAGCATTTT	CASSQQGGNQPQHF
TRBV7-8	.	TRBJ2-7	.	TGTGCCAGCAGCTTACTCAGCCAGACCTACGAGCAGTACTTC	CASSLLSQTYEQYF
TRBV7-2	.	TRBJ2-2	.	TGTGCCAGCAGCTTAGTTGGATTTTCCACCGGGGAGCTGTTTTTT	CASSLVGFSTGELFF
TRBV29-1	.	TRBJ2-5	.	TGCAGCGTCGGCGACAAGACTCAAGAGACCCAGTACTTC	CSVGDKTQETQYF
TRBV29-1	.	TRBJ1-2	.	TGCAGCGTTGCCAGGGATGGCTACACCTTC	CSVARDGYTF
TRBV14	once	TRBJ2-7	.	TGTGCCAGCAGCGGACCGGGACTCCCGGGAGACGAGCAGTACTTC	CASSGPGLPGDEQYF
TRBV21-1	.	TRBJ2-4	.	TGTGCCAGCAGCAACCGGACTAGCGGGGCGGCCAAAAACATTCAGTACTTC	CASSNRTSGAAKNIQYF
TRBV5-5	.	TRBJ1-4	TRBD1	TGCGCCAGCAGCTTGACAGGGGGTAATGAAAAACTGTTTTTT	CASSLTGGNEKLFF
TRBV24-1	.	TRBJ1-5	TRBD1	TGTGCCACCGCCCCCGGGACAGACTACAATCAGCCCCAGCATTTT	CATAPGTDYNQPQHF
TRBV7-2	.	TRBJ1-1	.	TGTGCCAGCAGCTTAGGTTGGAGGAACACTGAAGCTTTCTTT	CASSLGWRNTEAFF
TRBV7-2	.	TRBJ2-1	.	TGTGCCAGCAGCTTATCGGGGAGCTCCTACAATGAGCAGTTCTTC	CASSLSGSSYNEQFF
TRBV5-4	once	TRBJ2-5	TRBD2	TGTGCCAGCAGCTTGTTCGGGGAGGGGAAGACCCAGTACTTC	CASSLFGEGKTQYF
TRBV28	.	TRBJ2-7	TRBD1	TGTGCCAGCAGTTTAAGCGTCGCGACAGGGGGATACGAGCAGTACTTC	CASSLSVATGGYEQYF
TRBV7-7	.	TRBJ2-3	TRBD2	TGTGCCAGCAGCTTGGGAGCGGGGGGTGCCACAGATACGCAGTATTTT	CASSLGAGGATDTQYF
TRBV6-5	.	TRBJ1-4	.	TGTGCCAGCAGGGGAACTAATGAAAAACTGTTTTTT	CASRGTNEKLFF
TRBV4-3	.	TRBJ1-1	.	TGCGCCAGCAGCCAAGATCAGGCCGAAAATGAAGCTTTCTTT	CASSQDQAENEAFF
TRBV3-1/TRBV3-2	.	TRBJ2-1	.	TGTGCCAGCAGCCCAAATTCGAAGGGAGCGGAGCAGTTCTTC	CASSPNSKGAEQFF
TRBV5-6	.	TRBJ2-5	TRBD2	TGTGCCAGCAGCCTGGGACTTGGGGAGGGAGAGACCCAGTACTTC	CASSLGLGEGETQYF
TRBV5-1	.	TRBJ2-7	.	TGCGCCAGCTGTTTAGGGACGGATGCTTTCAGCGAGCAGTACTTC	CASCLGTDAFSEQYF
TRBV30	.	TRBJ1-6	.	TGTGCCTGGAGTGCGCAGGCTCGAAATTCACCCCTCCACTTT	CAWSAQARNSPLHF
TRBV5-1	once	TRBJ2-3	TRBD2	TGCGCCAGCAGCCGGAGCGGGGGGGCAGCAGATACGCAGTATTTT	CASSRSGGAADTQYF
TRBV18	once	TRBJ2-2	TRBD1	TGTGCCAGCTCAACGAACGCGCCCGGGACAGTGATCACCGGGGAGCTGTTTTTT	CASSTNAPGTVITGELFF
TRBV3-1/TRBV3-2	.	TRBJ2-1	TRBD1	TGTGCCAGCAGCCGAAGGACAGGGGGCAATGAGCAGTTCTTC	CASSRRTGGNEQFF
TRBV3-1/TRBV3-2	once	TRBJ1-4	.	TGTGCCCCATGGGGAGGGGAGGGAACTAATGAAAAACTGTTTTTT	CAPWGGEGTNEKLFF
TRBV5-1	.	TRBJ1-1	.	TGCGCCAGCAGCTTTGTCCAGAACACTGAAGCTTTCTTT	CASSFVQNTEAFF
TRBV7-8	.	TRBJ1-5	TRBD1	TGTGCCAGCAGCCTGCGACAGGGGGCTTGGGGTCAGCCCCAGCATTTT	CASSLRQGAWGQPQHF
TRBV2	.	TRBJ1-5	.	TGTGCCAGCAGTGAAGCCGCCATGGGTAATCAGCCCCAGCATTTT	CASSEAAMGNQPQHF
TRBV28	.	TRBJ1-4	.	TGTGCCAGCAGTTCAGGGCTATTTAATGAAAAACTGTTTTTT	CASSSGLFNEKLFF
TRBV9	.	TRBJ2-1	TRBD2	TGTGCCAGCAGCGTCGGGGGGGTTTACAATGAGCAGTTCTTC	CASSVGGVYNEQFF
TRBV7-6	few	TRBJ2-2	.	TGTGCCAGCAGCTTATCGGACATGTCGAACACCGGGGAGCTGTTTTTT	CASSLSDMSNTGELFF
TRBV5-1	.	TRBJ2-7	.	TGCGCCAGCAGCCCCGGCAGGGTTCCCTACGAGCAGTACTTC	CASSPGRVPYEQYF
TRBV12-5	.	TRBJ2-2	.	TGTGCTAGTGGTTTGGGTTCTAACACCGGGGAGCTGTTTTTT	CASGLGSNTGELFF